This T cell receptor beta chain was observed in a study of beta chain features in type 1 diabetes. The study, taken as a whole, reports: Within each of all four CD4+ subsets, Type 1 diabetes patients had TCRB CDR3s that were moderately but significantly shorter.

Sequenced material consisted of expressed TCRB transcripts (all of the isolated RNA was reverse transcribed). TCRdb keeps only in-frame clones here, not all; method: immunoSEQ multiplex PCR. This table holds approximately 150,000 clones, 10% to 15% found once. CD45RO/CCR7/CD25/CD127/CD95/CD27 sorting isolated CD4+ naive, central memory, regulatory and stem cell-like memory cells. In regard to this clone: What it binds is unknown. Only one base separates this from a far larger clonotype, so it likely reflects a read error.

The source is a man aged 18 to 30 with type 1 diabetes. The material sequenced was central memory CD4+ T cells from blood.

The CDR3 sequence: CSGRTGVETQYF. Here the CDR3 DNA reads TGCAGCGGGCGCACAGGGGTGGAGACCCAGTACTTC. The V call is TRBV29-1, the J call TRBJ2-5; 7 bases match TRBD1. V trimming: 7 bases; J trimming: 5 bases; junction bases outside the gene matches: 7. The germline gives CDR1 SQVTM, CDR2 ANQGSEA. The CDR3 is made up of 12 amino acids. Based on the CDR3 plus reference TRBV29-1 and TRBJ2-5, the full variable domain is SAVISQKPSRDICQRGTSLTIQCQVDSQVTMMFWYRQQPGQSLTLIATANQGSEATYESGFVIDKFPISRPNLTFSTLTVSNMSPEDSSIYLCSGRTGVETQYFGPGTRLLVL.